Below, 22 T cell receptor beta chains from the same sample are listed, as sequenced in a study of CD8 T cells in Susac syndrome. With random hexamers, reverse transcription was performed on about 0.45 to 1 ug of RNA. Each CDR3 protein is one row after TCRdb ran MiXCR on the immunoSEQ multiplex PCR reads. The data show more than 95,000 distinct CDR3 sequences, more than 90% seen once. Input material: CD8+ T cells from PBMCs. The receptors here all came from a human donor with Susac syndrome.

This clonotype has a single count. The chain carries TRBV27 and TRBJ2-7; D ambiguous. V was trimmed by 6 bases and J by 2 bases, leaving 17 bases between them. The CDR3 is 15 residues long. Germline CDR1 reads MNHEY; CDR2 reads SMNVEV (reference sequence). The CDR3 here is CASSPSPQSAYEQYF. The CDR3 DNA sequence: TGTGCCAGCAGCCCGTCCCCACAGTCCGCCTACGAGCAGTACTTC.

The chain couples TRBV7-8 to TRBJ2-3; D gene ambiguous. This CDR3 is 14 amino acids long. With 3 bases removed from V and 2 bases from J, the gap between germline ends came to 9 bases. Per germline, CDR1 SGHVS and CDR2 FQNEAQ. The CDR3 DNA follows: TGTGCCAGCAGCTTTTGGGCGCTCACAGATACGCAGTATTTT. Its protein product is CASSFWALTDTQYF.

The V and J genes are TRBV5-6 and TRBJ2-7; the D is unclear. V shed 0 bases and J shed 3 bases, with 7 bases lying between them. Germline loops: CDR1 SGHDT, CDR2 YYEEEE. This CDR3 comprises 13 residues. CDR3 in amino acids: CASSLEGFYEQYF. As DNA, the CDR3 is TGTGCCAGCAGCTTGGAGGGTTTCTACGAGCAGTACTTC.

This chain joins TRBV6-4 and TRBJ2-1, with 10 bases lining up with TRBD1. This CDR3 spans 15 amino acids. Losses at the gene ends were 6 bases for V and 5 bases for J; bases not matched to a gene: 7. Germline V lookup: CDR1 MRHNA, CDR2 SNTAGT. The CDR3 coding sequence is TGTGCCAGCAGCGATAGGACAGGGGGAAACAATGAGCAGTTCTTC. It codes for CASSDRTGGNNEQFF.

The chain joins TRBV6-5 to TRBJ2-5; tentatively, D is TRBD2 (6 bases). V lost 0 bases, J lost 3 bases, and 14 bases lay in between. This CDR3 is built from 16 residues. Germline CDR1 and CDR2: MNHEY and SVGAGI. CDR3 DNA: TGTGCCAGCAGTTACTCCGGGGGTTCGGGGGAAGAGACCCAGTACTTC. Amino acids: CASSYSGGSGEETQYF.

The chain uses TRBV3-1 and TRBJ2-1; no definite D call. The CDR3 is made up of 16 amino acids. The germline gives CDR1 LGHDT, CDR2 YNNKEL (reference sequence). Trimming shortened V by 4 bases and J by 0 bases, and 13 bases separated the two germline ends. CDR3 region: CASSPLQISSYNEQFF. Written as DNA, the CDR3 is TGTGCCAGCAGCCCCCTCCAAATAAGCTCCTACAATGAGCAGTTCTTC.

The CDR3 DNA is TGCGCCAGCAGCCCCCATAGCCTGACAGGGGATACTGAAGCTTTCTTT. Translated, it gives CASSPHSLTGDTEAFF. This chain connects TRBV4-1 to TRBJ1-1; 8 nucleotides match TRBD1. The CDR3 has 16 residues. The V segment lost 4 bases and the J segment 5 bases; nucleotides outside the gene matches: 12. Per germline, CDR1 MGHRA and CDR2 YSYEKL.

V and J are TRBV4-1 and TRBJ1-5; D is unclear. The V end was cut by 4 bases, the J end by 9 bases, with 16 bases between. Germline V gives CDR1 MGHRA, CDR2 YSYEKL. The CDR3 covers 14 residues. CDR3 loop: CASSPVEGEWPQHF. The CDR3 coding sequence is TGCGCCAGCAGCCCGGTGGAGGGCGAATGGCCCCAGCATTTT.

This chain uses TRBV29-1 with TRBJ1-2, with D unresolved. V was trimmed by 7 bases and J by 8 bases, leaving 20 bases between them. Germline CDR1 is SQVTM and CDR2 is ANQGSEA. This CDR3 spans 13 amino acids. The CDR3 DNA follows: TGCAGCGCCCGACAAGACCTTTACTTGGGCTACACCTTC. This gives the protein CSARQDLYLGYTF.

The chain carries TRBV7-2 and TRBJ1-1; D remains ambiguous. The CDR3 contains 11 residues. Between the trimmed V and J ends, which lost 5 bases and 4 bases, there was a span of 5 bases. From germline, CDR1 is SGHTA and CDR2 FQGNSA. The CDR3 reads CASSHTTEAFF. DNA of the CDR3: TGTGCCAGCAGCCACACCACTGAAGCTTTCTTT. Based on the CDR3 plus reference TRBV7-2 and TRBJ1-1, the full variable domain is GAGVSQSPSNKVTEKGKDVELRCDPISGHTALYWYRQSLGQGLEFLIYFQGNSAPDKSGLPSDRFSAERTGGSVSTLTIQRTQQEDSAVYLCASSHTTEAFFGQGTRLTVV.

The gene calls are TRBV30 and TRBJ1-2, with D maybe TRBD1 (5 bases). The V gene lost 0 bases and the J gene lost 8 bases, with 13 bases spanning the gap. Germline CDR1 and CDR2: GTSNPN and SVGIG (reference sequence). This CDR3 is 13 amino acids long. CDR3 nucleotides: TGTGCCTGGAGTGTACTACAGGCGGGGGGCTACACCTTC. The encoded protein is CAWSVLQAGGYTF.

The chain carries TRBV9 and TRBJ2-5, with 7 bases fitting TRBD2. J lost 3 bases, V lost 0 bases, and 5 bases had no gene match. This CDR3 has 15 residues. Germline lookup yields CDR1 SGDLS and CDR2 YYNGEE. The CDR3 sequence is CASSVVAGREETQYF. The CDR3 DNA reads TGTGCCAGCAGCGTAGTAGCGGGTCGCGAAGAGACCCAGTACTTC.

The gene calls are TRBV30 and TRBJ2-3, with D perhaps TRBD1 (6 bases). The V end lost 2 bases, the J end lost 2 bases, and 14 bases lay between the germline ends. The CDR3 contains 15 residues. Germline-derived CDR1 and CDR2 are GTSNPN and SVGIG (reference sequence). The CDR3 nucleotides are TGTGCCTGGAGTATGGCAGGGGAGACCACAGATACGCAGTATTTT. It translates to CAWSMAGETTDTQYF.

The rearrangement joins TRBV29-1 to TRBJ2-3; D may be TRBD2 (5 bases). The CDR3 consists of 15 residues. Germline-derived CDR1 and CDR2 are SQVTM and ANQGSEA. Trimming removed 3 bases at V and 1 base at J, with 14 bases between. CDR3 nucleotides: TGCAGCGTTGATGAGGCTAGCCCCGGCACAGATACGCAGTATTTT. Translated: CSVDEASPGTDTQYF.

The CDR3 spells CASSLRRGANYGYTF. The CDR3 region has the DNA TGTGCCAGCAGTTTACGGAGAGGAGCAAACTATGGCTACACCTTC. The chain links TRBV27 to TRBJ1-2, with D uncertain. The V gene lost 2 bases and the J gene lost 2 bases, with 12 bases spanning the gap. The germline V gene encodes CDR1 MNHEY and CDR2 SMNVEV (reference sequence). The CDR3 is made up of 15 amino acids.

A note on this clonotype: Since a much larger clone is just one base distant, this may be a read error. The rearrangement links TRBV30 to TRBJ2-7, with D possibly TRBD1 on 5 matching bases. Germline assignment: CDR1 GTSNPN and CDR2 SVGIG (reference sequence). The CDR3 runs to 13 residues. CDR3 sequence: CAWSVGQSYELYF. In DNA form, the CDR3 reads TGTGCCTGGAGTGTGGGGCAGTCCTACGAGCTGTACTTC.

V is TRBV20-1 and J is TRBJ1-4, with 7 bases fitting TRBD1. Trimming at V came to 4 bases and at J to 4 bases, leaving 3 bases not matched to a gene. The CDR3 is made up of 13 amino acids. Germline CDR1 DFQATT, CDR2 SNEGSKA (reference sequence). CDR3 sequence reads: CSAKTGINEKLFF. CDR3 bases: TGCAGTGCTAAGACAGGGATTAATGAAAAACTGTTTTTT.

J is TRBJ2-2 and V is TRBV3-1; 7 positions match TRBD2. Per the germline V gene, CDR1 is LGHDT and CDR2 is YNNKEL (reference sequence). There are 15 residues in the CDR3. V was pared by 1 base and J by 6 bases, with 5 bases of the junction left unmatched. CDR3 amino acids: CASSQGLAAPGELFF. In nucleotides, the CDR3 is TGTGCCAGCAGCCAAGGCCTAGCGGCCCCCGGGGAGCTGTTTTTT.

This chain joins TRBV13 and TRBJ2-2; 9 bases are shared with TRBD1. CDR1 is PRHDT and CDR2 is FYEKMQ in the germline V gene (reference sequence). The CDR3 extends over 16 amino acids. V shed 1 base, J shed 3 bases, and the junction held 3 bases outside the gene matches. The CDR3 is CASSLEDRGYTGELFF. DNA of the CDR3: TGTGCCAGCAGCTTAGAGGACAGGGGTTACACCGGGGAGCTGTTTTTT.

CDR3 sequence: CASSSGTGIYEQYF. CDR3 bases: TGTGCCAGCAGCTCGGGGACAGGTATCTACGAGCAGTACTTC. This rearrangement joins TRBV13 to TRBJ2-7; 8 bases align to TRBD1. V gave up 4 bases and J gave up 3 bases; unmatched junction bases: 5. Germline V CDR1 and CDR2: PRHDT, FYEKMQ (reference sequence). The CDR3 runs to 14 residues.

The sample holds one count of this clonotype. This chain connects TRBV11-2 to TRBJ2-2; D remains unclear. Germline values: CDR1 SGHAT, CDR2 FQNNGV. Trimming cost V 5 bases and J 1 base, with 11 bases left between them. The length of the CDR3 is 15 residues. CDR3 loop: CASSPLSLNTGELFF. CDR3 bases: TGTGCCAGCAGCCCCCTCTCGTTGAACACCGGGGAGCTGTTTTTT.

V usage is TRBV19 and J usage is TRBJ1-2, with a weak D call TRBD1 (5 bases). This CDR3 is built from 15 residues. The V end was cut by 7 bases, the J end by 1 base, with 16 bases between. The germline V gene encodes CDR1 LNHDA and CDR2 SQIVND (reference sequence). Here the CDR3 reads CASTLGAEINYGYTF. The CDR3 region has the DNA TGTGCCAGTACCCTCGGGGCCGAAATTAACTATGGCTACACCTTC.